This entry lists 12 T cell receptor beta chains sequenced from one sample in a study of blood T cell repertoires in COVID-19. The table came from immunoSEQ multiplex PCR; TCRdb's copy has only in-frame clones and leaves some out. Of 330,000 or so clones in the sample, over 70% were seen once. The sequencing input was PBMCs or T cells enriched from blood (not recorded which). The origin of the receptors is a man aged 25-45 years who had recovered from COVID-19.

The chain recombines TRBV2 with TRBJ1-5, with 8 bases that match TRBD1. Germline values: CDR1 SNHLY, CDR2 FYNNEI. The CDR3 is 19 amino acids. Trimming at V came to 4 bases and at J to 1 base, leaving 15 bases not matched to a gene. The CDR3 sequence: CASSGQGPALRVSNQPQHF. The CDR3 coding sequence is TGTGCCAGCAGTGGACAGGGGCCGGCCTTGAGGGTGAGCAATCAGCCCCAGCATTTT.

J is TRBJ2-6 and V is TRBV5-1; TRBD2 aligns across 12 bases. Germline lookup yields CDR1 SGHRS and CDR2 YFSETQ. The ends lost 5 bases at V and 0 bases at J; junction bases unmatched: 3. The CDR3 consists of 17 residues. The CDR3 here is CASSRGLAGSGANVLTF. CDR3 nucleotide sequence: TGCGCCAGCAGTCGGGGACTAGCGGGCTCTGGGGCCAACGTCCTGACTTTC.

The V and J genes are TRBV5-1 and TRBJ2-2; a possible D gene is TRBD1 (6 bases). Germline CDR1 SGHRS, CDR2 YFSETQ. The CDR3 is made up of 15 amino acids. The V end lost 4 bases, the J end lost 5 bases, and 15 bases lay between the germline ends. CDR3 protein: CASSPNRAGTGELFF. DNA of the CDR3: TGCGCCAGCAGCCCCAACAGGGCCGGGACCGGGGAGCTGTTTTTT.

V is TRBV7-8 and J is TRBJ1-1; D perhaps matches TRBD1 (5 bases). V lost 2 bases, J lost 0 bases, and 10 bases lay in between. Germline CDR1 is SGHVS and CDR2 is FQNEAQ. The CDR3 loop spans 15 amino acids. The CDR3 sequence: CASSLSAGMNTEAFF. The CDR3 DNA reads as TGTGCCAGCAGCTTATCGGCAGGGATGAACACTGAAGCTTTCTTT.

The chain has TRBV9 and TRBJ1-3; D unclear. Trimming cost V 3 bases and J 4 bases, with 14 bases left between them. The V gene's germline CDR1 is SGDLS and CDR2 YYNGEE. The CDR3 has 15 amino acids. The CDR3 coding sequence is TGTGCCAGCAGCGCTACTAGTGGCTCCGGAAACACCATATATTTT. Protein: CASSATSGSGNTIYF.

The chain uses TRBV2 and TRBJ2-2; weak D call: TRBD1 (5 bases). Between the trimmed V and J ends, which lost 4 bases and 1 base, there was a span of 16 bases. Germline values: CDR1 SNHLY, CDR2 FYNNEI. CDR3 length: 17 amino acids. The DNA for the CDR3 is TGTGCCAGCAGTGGGAAAGGGGTCTATGGGAACACCGGGGAGCTGTTTTTT. It specifies CASSGKGVYGNTGELFF.

This chain connects TRBV9 to TRBJ2-2; maybe TRBD2 (6 bases). With 3 bases removed from V and 6 bases from J, the gap between germline ends came to 15 bases. The CDR3 spans 15 residues. Germline V lookup: CDR1 SGDLS, CDR2 YYNGEE. The CDR3 loop reads CASSAQGAGSGELFF. In DNA form, the CDR3 reads TGTGCCAGCAGCGCCCAAGGGGCGGGATCCGGGGAGCTGTTTTTT.

The DNA for the CDR3 is TGTGCCAGCAGCCCACAGGGGATGAGGACAGATACGCAGTATTTT. Protein: CASSPQGMRTDTQYF. The V gene is TRBV7-3, the J gene TRBJ2-3, with TRBD1 identical over 7 bases. Trimming removed 5 bases from V and 3 bases from J; junction bases left unmatched: 8. The CDR3 has 15 residues. Germline loops: CDR1 SGHTA, CDR2 FQGTGA. The variable domain in full, completed from reference TRBV7-3 and TRBJ2-3, reads GAGVSQTPSNKVTEKGKYVELRCDPISGHTALYWYRQSLGQGPEFLIYFQGTGAADDSGLPNDRFFAVRPEGSVSTLKIQRTERGDSAVYLCASSPQGMRTDTQYFGPGTRLTVL.

The chain couples TRBV29-1 to TRBJ2-2, with TRBD1 identical over 7 bases. Germline loops: CDR1 SQVTM, CDR2 ANQGSEA. The CDR3 covers 13 residues. Germline trimming cut 7 bases from V and 2 bases from J; bases unmatched to any gene: 4. CDR3 region: CSANRGNTGELFF. The CDR3 DNA sequence: TGCAGCGCCAACAGGGGTAACACCGGGGAGCTGTTTTTT.

The chain is built from TRBV29-1 and TRBJ2-2; a weak D match, TRBD2 (5 bases). With 3 bases removed from V and 6 bases from J, the gap between germline ends came to 8 bases. There are 12 residues in the CDR3. CDR1 SQVTM and CDR2 ANQGSEA come from the germline V gene. The CDR3, as DNA: TGCAGCGTTGAGCAGGAGGCCGGGGAGCTGTTTTTT. The encoded protein is CSVEQEAGELFF.

The chain employs TRBV7-8 and TRBJ2-5; 11 positions agree with TRBD2. Germline V gene lookup returns CDR1 SGHVS and CDR2 FQNEAQ. This CDR3 region has 16 residues. The V segment lost 4 bases and the J segment 0 bases; nucleotides outside the gene matches: 4. The CDR3 protein is CASSWPSGGHQETQYF. Here the CDR3 DNA reads TGTGCCAGCAGCTGGCCTAGCGGGGGGCACCAAGAGACCCAGTACTTC.

The gene calls are TRBV6-4 and TRBJ1-2; TRBD1 matches at 10 bases. The CDR3 is 14 residues long. Per the germline V gene, CDR1 is MRHNA and CDR2 is SNTAGT. V dropped 6 bases and J dropped 2; count of bases not matched to a gene: 3. CDR3 bases: TGTGCCAGCAGGCCGGGACAGGGGAACTATGGCTACACCTTC. Its translation is CASRPGQGNYGYTF.